The 10 T cell receptor beta chains below come from one sample, sequenced in a study of shared clonotypes between healthy human individuals. Assay: immunoSEQ multiplex PCR; the TCRdb copy retains only in-frame clones and omits some. In the table there are about 340,000 clones, around 67% of which are singletons. The sequencing sample was made of memory CD4+ T cells sorted from blood. Subset noted: CD45RA-negative fraction. These receptors all stem from a man aged 25-40 years in good health.

Only one count was recorded for this clone. The rearrangement links TRBV10-1 to TRBJ2-1; D may be TRBD2 (5 bases). Germline V gene lookup returns CDR1 WNHNN and CDR2 SYGVQD (reference sequence). This CDR3 is 12 amino acids long. Trimming removed 4 bases from V and 4 bases from J, with 5 bases in between. The CDR3 here is CASSAGYNEQFF. The CDR3 DNA reads TGCGCCAGCAGTGCGGGATACAATGAGCAGTTCTTC.

The rearrangement links TRBV6-1 to TRBJ2-2; 12 nucleotides match TRBD2. Trimming cost V 5 bases and J 5 bases; bases outside gene matches: 3. CDR1 and CDR2 from the germline V gene are MNHNS and SASEGT. The CDR3 totals 15 residues. CDR3 bases: TGTGCCAGCAGTCCCGGACTAGCGGGAACCGGGGAGCTGTTTTTT. Translated: CASSPGLAGTGELFF.

The chain recombines TRBV19 with TRBJ2-7; D might be TRBD1 or TRBD2, each matching 5 bases. This CDR3 is built from 13 residues. Looked up from germline, CDR1 is LNHDA and CDR2 is SQIVND (reference sequence). V shed 5 bases and J shed 7 bases, with 15 bases lying between them. The CDR3 nucleotides read TGTGCCAGTAGTCCGGGACGGGACCTTGAGCAGTACTTC. As protein: CASSPGRDLEQYF.

The V gene is TRBV29-1, the J gene TRBJ2-7; D may be TRBD1 (5 bases). In germline, CDR1 is SQVTM, CDR2 ANQGSEA. Trimming pared 0 bases from V and 1 base from J, leaving 19 bases between. The CDR3 runs to 17 residues. The CDR3 protein is CSVEDNARALWSYEQYF. The CDR3 coding sequence is TGCAGCGTTGAAGATAACGCCAGGGCCCTTTGGTCCTACGAGCAGTACTTC.

Only one count was recorded for this clone. The chain employs TRBV4-1 and TRBJ1-6, with TRBD1 identical over 7 bases. With 3 bases clipped from V and 7 bases from J, the junction kept 9 bases outside the gene matches. Germline V gene data show CDR1 as MGHRA and CDR2 as YSYEKL. CDR3 length equals 16 residues. The CDR3 is CASSQAPGTVNSPLHF. The CDR3 DNA follows: TGCGCCAGCAGCCAGGCCCCCGGGACAGTCAATTCACCCCTCCACTTT.

The chain's CDR3 is CASSYTSGSYNEQFF. The CDR3 nucleotides read TGTGCCAGCAGCTACACGAGCGGGAGCTACAATGAGCAGTTCTTC. This rearrangement joins TRBV7-2 to TRBJ2-1; TRBD2 matches 8 bases. The trim removed 4 bases at V and 3 bases at J, leaving 5 bases unmatched. The CDR3 runs to 15 residues. Germline V lookup: CDR1 SGHTA, CDR2 FQGNSA. Supplemented by reference TRBV7-2 and TRBJ2-1, the full variable domain reads GAGVSQSPSNKVTEKGKDVELRCDPISGHTALYWYRQSLGQGLEFLIYFQGNSAPDKSGLPSDRFSAERTGGSVSTLTIQRTQQEDSAVYLCASSYTSGSYNEQFFGPGTRLTVL.

V gene TRBV10-3 combines with J gene TRBJ1-5; D perhaps matches TRBD1 (5 bases). Germline V CDR1 and CDR2: ENHRY, SYGVKD. This CDR3 is built from 12 residues. V was shortened by 11 bases and J by 5 bases, with 13 bases between the two germline ends. Here the CDR3 reads CAVKGTDQPQHF. The CDR3 DNA follows: TGTGCCGTCAAGGGGACCGATCAGCCCCAGCATTTT.

The chain has TRBV19 and TRBJ1-4, with TRBD1 matching 7 bases. Germline CDR1 is LNHDA and CDR2 is SQIVND (reference sequence). The CDR3 length is 14 residues. J was trimmed by 5 bases and V by 9 bases; bases with no gene match: 9. CDR3 loop: CASRRGQKNEKLFF. The DNA of the CDR3 is TGTGCCAGCAGAAGGGGGCAGAAGAATGAAAAACTGTTTTTT. The full variable domain, its missing parts supplied by reference TRBV19 and TRBJ1-4, is DGGITQSPKYLFRKEGQNVTLSCEQNLNHDAMYWYRQDPGQGLRLIYYSQIVNDFQKGDIAEGYSVSREKKESFPLTVTSAQKNPTAFYLCASRRGQKNEKLFFGSGTQLSVL.

The chain couples TRBV5-6 to TRBJ2-7; tentatively, D is TRBD1 (5 bases). V was cut by 4 bases and J by 1 base, with 15 bases left in between. The CDR3 sequence is 15 residues long. Germline V gives CDR1 SGHDT, CDR2 YYEEEE. CDR3 residues: CASSTETARSYEQYF. The CDR3 DNA follows: TGTGCCAGCAGCACTGAGACAGCCCGATCCTACGAGCAGTACTTC.

Details on this clone: This sample also contains other DNA sequences that code for the same CDR3. V gene TRBV7-9 combines with J gene TRBJ2-3; no reliable D call. Germline V gives CDR1 SEHNR, CDR2 FQNEAQ (reference sequence). CDR3 length equals 12 residues. Trimming cost V 5 bases and J 6 bases, with 9 bases left between them. The CDR3 spells CASSPLRDTQYF. CDR3 sequence (DNA): TGTGCCAGCAGCCCCCTCCGGGATACGCAGTATTTT.